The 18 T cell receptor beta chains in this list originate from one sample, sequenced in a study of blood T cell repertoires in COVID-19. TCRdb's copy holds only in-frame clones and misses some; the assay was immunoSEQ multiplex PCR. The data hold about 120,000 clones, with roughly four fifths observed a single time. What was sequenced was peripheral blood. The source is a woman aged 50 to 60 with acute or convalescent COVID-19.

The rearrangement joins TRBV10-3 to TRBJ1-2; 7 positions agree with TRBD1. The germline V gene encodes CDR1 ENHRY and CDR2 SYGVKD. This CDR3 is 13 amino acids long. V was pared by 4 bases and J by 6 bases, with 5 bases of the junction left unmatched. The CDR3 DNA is TGTGCCATCAGTGGAGACAGGGAAGATGGCTACACCTTC. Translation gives CAISGDREDGYTF.

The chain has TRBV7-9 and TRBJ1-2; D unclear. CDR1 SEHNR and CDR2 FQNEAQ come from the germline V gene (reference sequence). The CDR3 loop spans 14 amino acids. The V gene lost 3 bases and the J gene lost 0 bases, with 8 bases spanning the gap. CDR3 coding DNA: TGTGCCAGCAGCTTTTCAGGTCCTAACTATGGCTACACCTTC. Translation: CASSFSGPNYGYTF.

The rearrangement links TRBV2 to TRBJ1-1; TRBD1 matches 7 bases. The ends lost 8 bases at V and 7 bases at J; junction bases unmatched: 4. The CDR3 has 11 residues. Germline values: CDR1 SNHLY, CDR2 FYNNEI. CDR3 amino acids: CASSRQGEAFF. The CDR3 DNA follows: TGTGCCAGCTCGAGACAGGGTGAAGCTTTCTTT.

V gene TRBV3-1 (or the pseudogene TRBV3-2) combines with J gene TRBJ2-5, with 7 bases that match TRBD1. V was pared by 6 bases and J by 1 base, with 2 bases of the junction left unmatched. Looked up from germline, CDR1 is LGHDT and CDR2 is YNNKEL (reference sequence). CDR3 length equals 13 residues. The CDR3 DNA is TGTGCCAGCAGATGGACAGGCCAAGAGACCCAGTACTTC. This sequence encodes CASRWTGQETQYF.

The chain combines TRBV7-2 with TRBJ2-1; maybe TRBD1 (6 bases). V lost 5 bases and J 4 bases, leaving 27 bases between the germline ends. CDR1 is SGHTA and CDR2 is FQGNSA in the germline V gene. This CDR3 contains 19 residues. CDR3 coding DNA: TGTGCCAGCAGCCTCCGAAGGTCTACGGGACAACTTCATTACAATGAGCAGTTCTTC. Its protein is CASSLRRSTGQLHYNEQFF.

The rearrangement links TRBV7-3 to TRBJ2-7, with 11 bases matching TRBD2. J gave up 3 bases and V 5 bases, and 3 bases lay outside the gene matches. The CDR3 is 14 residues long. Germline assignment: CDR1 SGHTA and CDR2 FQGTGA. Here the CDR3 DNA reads TGTGCCAGCAGCATAGGGACTAGCGGCTACGAGCAGTACTTC. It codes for CASSIGTSGYEQYF.

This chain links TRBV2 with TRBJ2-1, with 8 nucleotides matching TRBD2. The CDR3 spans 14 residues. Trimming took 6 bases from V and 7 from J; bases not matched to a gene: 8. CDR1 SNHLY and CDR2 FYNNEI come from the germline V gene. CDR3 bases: TGTGCCAGCAGCACCGGGACTAGGGGGAATGAGCAGTTCTTC. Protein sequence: CASSTGTRGNEQFF.

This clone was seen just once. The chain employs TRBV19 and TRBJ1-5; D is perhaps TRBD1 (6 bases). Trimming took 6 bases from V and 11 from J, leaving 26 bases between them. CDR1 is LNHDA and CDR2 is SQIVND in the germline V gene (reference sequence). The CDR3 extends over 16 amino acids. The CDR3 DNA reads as TGTGCCAGTAGCCAAGGACAGACAACCTTCCTCTTAACCCAGCATTTT. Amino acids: CASSQGQTTFLLTQHF.

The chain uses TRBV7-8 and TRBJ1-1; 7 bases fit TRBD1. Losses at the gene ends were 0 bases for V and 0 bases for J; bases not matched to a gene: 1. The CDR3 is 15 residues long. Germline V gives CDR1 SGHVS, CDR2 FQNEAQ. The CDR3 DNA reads TGTGCCAGCAGCTTAGCCAGGGGGATGAACACTGAAGCTTTCTTT. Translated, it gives CASSLARGMNTEAFF. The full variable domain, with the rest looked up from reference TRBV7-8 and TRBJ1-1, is GAGVSQSPRYKVAKRGQDVALRCDPISGHVSLFWYQQALGQGPEFLTYFQNEAQLDKSGLPSDRFFAERPEGSVSTLKIQRTQQEDSAVYLCASSLARGMNTEAFFGQGTRLTVV.

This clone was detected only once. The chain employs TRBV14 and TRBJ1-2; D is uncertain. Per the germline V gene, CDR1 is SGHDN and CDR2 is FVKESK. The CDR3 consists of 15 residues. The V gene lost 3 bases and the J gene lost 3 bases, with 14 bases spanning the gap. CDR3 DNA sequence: TGTGCCAGCAGCCAGGGTCTTGGAGGCTACTATGGCTACACCTTC. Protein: CASSQGLGGYYGYTF.

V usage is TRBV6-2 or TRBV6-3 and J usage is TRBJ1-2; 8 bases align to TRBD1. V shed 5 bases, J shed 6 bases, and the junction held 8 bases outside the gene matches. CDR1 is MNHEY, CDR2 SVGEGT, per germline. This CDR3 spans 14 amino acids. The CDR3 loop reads CASSRRTGMNGYTF. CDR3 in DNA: TGTGCCAGCAGTCGTCGGACAGGGATGAATGGCTACACCTTC.

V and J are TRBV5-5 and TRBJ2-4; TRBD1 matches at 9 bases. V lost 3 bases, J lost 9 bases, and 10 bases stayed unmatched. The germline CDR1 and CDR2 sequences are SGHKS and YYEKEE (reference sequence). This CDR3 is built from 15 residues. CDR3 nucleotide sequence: TGTGCCAGCAGCTATCTTGCGGGACAGGGAGCCATTCAGTACTTC. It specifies CASSYLAGQGAIQYF.

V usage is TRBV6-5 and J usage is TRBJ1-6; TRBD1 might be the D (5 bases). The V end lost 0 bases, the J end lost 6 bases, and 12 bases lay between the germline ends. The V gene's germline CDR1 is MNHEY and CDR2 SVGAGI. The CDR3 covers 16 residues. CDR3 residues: CASSYSKDTRNSPLHF. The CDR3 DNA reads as TGTGCCAGCAGTTACTCGAAGGACACCCGTAATTCACCCCTCCACTTT.

The CDR3 sequence: CASSTSGPAYNEQFF. For the CDR3, the DNA is TGCGCCAGCAGCACAAGCGGGCCCGCCTACAATGAGCAGTTCTTC. This chain connects TRBV5-1 to TRBJ2-1; a possible D gene is TRBD2 (6 bases). This CDR3 has 15 residues. V was clipped by 4 bases and J by 2 bases, with 13 bases between them. The germline V gene has CDR1 SGHRS and CDR2 YFSETQ.

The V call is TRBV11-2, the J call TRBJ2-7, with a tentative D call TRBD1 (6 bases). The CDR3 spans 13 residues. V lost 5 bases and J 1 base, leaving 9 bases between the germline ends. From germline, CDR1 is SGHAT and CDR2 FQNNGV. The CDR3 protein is CASSQDRSYEQYF. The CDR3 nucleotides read TGTGCCAGCAGCCAGGACAGATCCTACGAGCAGTACTTC.

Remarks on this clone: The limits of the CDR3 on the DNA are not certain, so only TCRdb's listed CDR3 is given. CDR3 residues: CASTSARAGVSGEQFF. This chain joins TRBV19 and TRBJ2-1; the D call in the table, TRBD2, was not verified against the DNA. The V gene's germline CDR1 is LNHDA and CDR2 SQIVND (reference sequence). From its first to its last residue, the CDR3 has 16 amino acids.

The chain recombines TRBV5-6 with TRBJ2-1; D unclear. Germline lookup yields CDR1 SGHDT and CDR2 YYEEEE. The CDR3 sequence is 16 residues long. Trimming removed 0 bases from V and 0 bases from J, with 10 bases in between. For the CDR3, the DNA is TGTGCCAGCAGCTTGGCCCCGCGGCTCTCCTACAATGAGCAGTTCTTC. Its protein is CASSLAPRLSYNEQFF.

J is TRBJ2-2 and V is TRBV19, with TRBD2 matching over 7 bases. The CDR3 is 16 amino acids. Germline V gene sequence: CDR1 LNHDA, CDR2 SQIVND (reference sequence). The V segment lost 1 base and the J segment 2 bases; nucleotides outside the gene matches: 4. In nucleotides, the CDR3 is TGTGCCAGTAGTATAGGTCGGGGGGTTAACACCGGGGAGCTGTTTTTT. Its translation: CASSIGRGVNTGELFF.